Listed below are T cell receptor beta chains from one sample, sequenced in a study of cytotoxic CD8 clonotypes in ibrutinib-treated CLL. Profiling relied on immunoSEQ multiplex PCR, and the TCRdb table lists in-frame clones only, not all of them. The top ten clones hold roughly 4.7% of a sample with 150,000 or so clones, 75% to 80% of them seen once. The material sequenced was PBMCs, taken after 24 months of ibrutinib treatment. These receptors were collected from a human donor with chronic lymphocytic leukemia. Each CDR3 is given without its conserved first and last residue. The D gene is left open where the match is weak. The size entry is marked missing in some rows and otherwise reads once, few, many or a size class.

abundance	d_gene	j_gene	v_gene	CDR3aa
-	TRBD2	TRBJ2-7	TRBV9	ASSVGGTSWAGQY
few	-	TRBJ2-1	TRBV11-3	ASSPRVGDYNEQF
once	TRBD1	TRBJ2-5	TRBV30	AWSVGGTKTQY
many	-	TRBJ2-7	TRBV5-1	ASSPRTASYEQY
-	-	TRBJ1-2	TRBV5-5	ASRGGAVGYT
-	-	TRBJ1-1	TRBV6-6	ASSEVGVTEAF
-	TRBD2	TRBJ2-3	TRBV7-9	ASSRSGMSTDTQY
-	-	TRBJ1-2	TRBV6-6	ASSYSGQATNYGYT
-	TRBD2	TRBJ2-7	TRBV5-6	ASSSGVVAGVSYEQY
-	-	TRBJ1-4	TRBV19	ASSMYVEKLF
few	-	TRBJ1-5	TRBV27	ASSLSRWSSNQPQH
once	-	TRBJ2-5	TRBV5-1	ASSPTAGETQY
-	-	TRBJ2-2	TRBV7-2	ASDQAVTSHGELF
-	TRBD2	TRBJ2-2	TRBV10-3	AISGGTPGGTAGELF
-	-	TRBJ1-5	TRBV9	ASSASPRQPQH
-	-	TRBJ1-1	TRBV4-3	ASTNEEGSTEAF
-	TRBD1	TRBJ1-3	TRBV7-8	ASSFTQGAGNTIY
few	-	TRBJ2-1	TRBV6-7	ASRWGAF
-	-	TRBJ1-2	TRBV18	ASSPTTVLGYT
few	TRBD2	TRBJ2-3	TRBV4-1	ASSHHGLAGHTDTQY
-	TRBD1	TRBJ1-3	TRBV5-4	ASSSGQGAAGNTIY